This is a list of T cell receptor beta chains from one sample in a study of early stage breast cancer tumors. Repertoires were generated with immunoSEQ multiplex PCR, while TCRdb's copy carries only in-frame clones and drops some. The data show about 72,000 clones, with approximately 79% seen just once and roughly 3.5% held by the top ten. Sequencing was performed on blood. The source is a person between 55 and 69 years old with breast cancer. CDR3s include the opening cysteine and the closing phenylalanine or tryptophan. The order of the fields is J gene, clone size, V gene, D gene, CDR3 protein, CDR3 DNA. A D gene is named only where the DNA matches it firmly. Where a row states a size, it is once, few, many or the class of an expanded clone; other rows omit it.

j_gene: TRBJ2-5; abundance: -; v_gene: TRBV7-2; d_gene: TRBD2; CDR3aa: CASSLSPGGRETQYF; CDR3nt: TGTGCCAGCAGCTTAAGTCCGGGAGGCCGAGAGACCCAGTACTTC
j_gene: TRBJ2-1; abundance: -; v_gene: TRBV11-3; d_gene: -; CDR3aa: CASSLGQGRGGEQFF; CDR3nt: TGTGCCAGCAGCTTAGGTCAGGGGAGGGGTGGTGAGCAGTTCTTC
j_gene: TRBJ2-6; abundance: -; v_gene: TRBV2; d_gene: -; CDR3aa: CASSGALSSGANVLTF; CDR3nt: TGTGCCAGCAGTGGAGCGCTCAGCTCTGGGGCCAACGTCCTGACTTTC
j_gene: TRBJ2-2; abundance: few; v_gene: TRBV7-3; d_gene: -; CDR3aa: CASSDLAGQNGELFF; CDR3nt: TGTGCCAGCAGCGACTTAGCAGGGCAAAACGGGGAGCTGTTTTTT
j_gene: TRBJ2-3; abundance: -; v_gene: TRBV13; d_gene: -; CDR3aa: CASSPPQAGSFLDTQYF; CDR3nt: TGTGCCAGCAGCCCCCCCCAGGCAGGGAGTTTTCTGGATACGCAGTATTTT
j_gene: TRBJ2-5; abundance: -; v_gene: TRBV28; d_gene: TRBD2; CDR3aa: CASGSGIRETQYF; CDR3nt: TGTGCCAGTGGTAGCGGGATTAGGGAGACCCAGTACTTC
j_gene: TRBJ1-5; abundance: -; v_gene: TRBV2; d_gene: TRBD1; CDR3aa: CASSLDRGYQPQHF; CDR3nt: TGTGCCAGCAGCCTGGACAGGGGGTATCAGCCCCAGCATTTT
j_gene: TRBJ2-3; abundance: -; v_gene: TRBV5-1; d_gene: TRBD1; CDR3aa: CASSTQGARADTQYF; CDR3nt: TGCGCCAGCAGCACACAGGGGGCAAGGGCAGATACGCAGTATTTT
j_gene: TRBJ2-3; abundance: -; v_gene: TRBV6-5; d_gene: -; CDR3aa: CASSFTGPPDTQYF; CDR3nt: TGTGCCAGCAGTTTTACAGGCCCCCCAGATACGCAGTATTTT
j_gene: TRBJ2-4; abundance: -; v_gene: TRBV11-3; d_gene: -; CDR3aa: CASSQGGDAKNIQYF; CDR3nt: TGTGCCAGCAGCCAGGGGGGGGATGCCAAAAACATTCAGTACTTC
j_gene: TRBJ1-6; abundance: -; v_gene: TRBV5-1; d_gene: -; CDR3aa: CASSLQTNYNSPLHF; CDR3nt: TGCGCCAGCAGCTTACAGACCAACTATAATTCACCCCTCCACTTT
j_gene: TRBJ2-3; abundance: -; v_gene: TRBV27; d_gene: -; CDR3aa: CASSRRTDTQYF; CDR3nt: TGTGCCAGCAGTCGACGCACAGATACGCAGTATTTT
j_gene: TRBJ1-2; abundance: -; v_gene: TRBV6-5; d_gene: -; CDR3aa: CASSAGSGYGYTF; CDR3nt: TGTGCCAGCAGCGCGGGGAGCGGCTATGGCTACACCTTC
j_gene: TRBJ2-7; abundance: -; v_gene: TRBV28; d_gene: -; CDR3aa: CASSLQGYEQYF; CDR3nt: TGTGCCAGCAGTTTACAGGGCTACGAGCAGTACTTC
j_gene: TRBJ2-7; abundance: -; v_gene: TRBV27; d_gene: TRBD2; CDR3aa: CASSLLGLANREQYF; CDR3nt: TGTGCCAGCAGTTTACTTGGACTAGCGAACCGGGAGCAGTACTTC
j_gene: TRBJ2-5; abundance: -; v_gene: TRBV7-3; d_gene: -; CDR3aa: CASSPNRQETQYF; CDR3nt: TGTGCCAGCAGCCCCAACCGTCAAGAGACCCAGTACTTC
j_gene: TRBJ1-1; abundance: -; v_gene: TRBV15; d_gene: -; CDR3aa: CATSMVRTSTEAFF; CDR3nt: TGTGCCACCAGCATGGTACGGACGAGTACTGAAGCTTTCTTT
j_gene: TRBJ2-2; abundance: -; v_gene: TRBV14; d_gene: -; CDR3aa: CASSRGTWELFTGELFF; CDR3nt: TGTGCCAGCAGCCGCGGGACTTGGGAACTCTTCACCGGGGAGCTGTTTTTT
j_gene: TRBJ2-1; abundance: -; v_gene: TRBV7-9; d_gene: -; CDR3aa: CASSTWGADNEQFF; CDR3nt: TGTGCCAGCAGCACGTGGGGGGCGGACAATGAGCAGTTCTTC
j_gene: TRBJ1-2; abundance: few; v_gene: TRBV19; d_gene: -; CDR3aa: CASSAGTAGNSYGYTF; CDR3nt: TGTGCCAGTAGTGCCGGGACCGCCGGGAACAGCTATGGCTACACCTTC
j_gene: TRBJ2-3; abundance: -; v_gene: TRBV2; d_gene: -; CDR3aa: CASRGDFSTDTQYF; CDR3nt: TGTGCCAGCAGGGGGGACTTCTCCACAGATACGCAGTATTTT
j_gene: TRBJ1-5; abundance: -; v_gene: TRBV28; d_gene: TRBD1; CDR3aa: CASSLQGGSNQPQHF; CDR3nt: TGTGCCAGCAGTTTACAGGGGGGGAGCAATCAGCCCCAGCATTTT
j_gene: TRBJ2-3; abundance: -; v_gene: TRBV19; d_gene: -; CDR3aa: CASSSGDTDTQYF; CDR3nt: TGTGCCAGTAGTTCTGGAGACACAGATACGCAGTATTTT
j_gene: TRBJ2-5; abundance: -; v_gene: TRBV5-1; d_gene: -; CDR3aa: CASSSSGALQETQYF; CDR3nt: TGCGCCAGCAGCTCGTCAGGGGCGCTCCAAGAGACCCAGTACTTC
j_gene: TRBJ2-2; abundance: -; v_gene: TRBV2; d_gene: -; CDR3aa: CASSLTSEGELFF; CDR3nt: TGTGCCAGCAGTCTCACTAGTGAGGGGGAGCTGTTTTTT